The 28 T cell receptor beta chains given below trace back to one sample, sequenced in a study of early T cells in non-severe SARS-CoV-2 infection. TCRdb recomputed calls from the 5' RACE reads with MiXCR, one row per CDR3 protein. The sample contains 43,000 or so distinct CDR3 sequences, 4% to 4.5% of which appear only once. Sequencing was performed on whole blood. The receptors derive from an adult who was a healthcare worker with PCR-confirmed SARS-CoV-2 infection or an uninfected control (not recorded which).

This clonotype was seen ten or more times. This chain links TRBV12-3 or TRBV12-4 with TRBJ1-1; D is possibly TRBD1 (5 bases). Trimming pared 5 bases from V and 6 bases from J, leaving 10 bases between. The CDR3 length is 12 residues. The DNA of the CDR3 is TGTGCCAGCAGTCCCCGGGGGGCTGAAGCTTTCTTT. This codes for CASSPRGAEAFF.

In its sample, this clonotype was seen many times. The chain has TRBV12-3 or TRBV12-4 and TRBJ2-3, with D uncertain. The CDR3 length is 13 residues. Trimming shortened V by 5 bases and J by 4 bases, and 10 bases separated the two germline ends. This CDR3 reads CASSGTGADTQYF. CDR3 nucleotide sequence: TGTGCCAGCAGTGGTACCGGTGCAGATACGCAGTATTTT.

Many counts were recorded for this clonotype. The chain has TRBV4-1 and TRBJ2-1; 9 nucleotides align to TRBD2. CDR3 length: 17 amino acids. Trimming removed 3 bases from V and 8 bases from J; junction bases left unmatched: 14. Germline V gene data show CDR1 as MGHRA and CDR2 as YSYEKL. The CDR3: CASSQDSIAGEVYEQFF. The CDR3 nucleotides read TGCGCCAGCAGCCAGGATTCTATAGCGGGAGAGGTCTATGAGCAGTTCTTC.

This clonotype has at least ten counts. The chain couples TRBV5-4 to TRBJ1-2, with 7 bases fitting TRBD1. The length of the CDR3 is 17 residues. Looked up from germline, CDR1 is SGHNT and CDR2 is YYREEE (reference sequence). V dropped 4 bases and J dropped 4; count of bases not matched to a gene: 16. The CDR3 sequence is CASSHRDRGIGFYGYTF. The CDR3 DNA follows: TGTGCCAGCAGCCACCGGGACAGAGGAATAGGCTTCTATGGCTACACCTTC.

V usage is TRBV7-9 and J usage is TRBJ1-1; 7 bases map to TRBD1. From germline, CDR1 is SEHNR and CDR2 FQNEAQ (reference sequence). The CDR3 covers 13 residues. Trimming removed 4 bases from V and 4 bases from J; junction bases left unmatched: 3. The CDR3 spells CASSWAGGTEAFF. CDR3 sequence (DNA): TGTGCCAGCAGCTGGGCAGGGGGCACTGAAGCTTTCTTT.

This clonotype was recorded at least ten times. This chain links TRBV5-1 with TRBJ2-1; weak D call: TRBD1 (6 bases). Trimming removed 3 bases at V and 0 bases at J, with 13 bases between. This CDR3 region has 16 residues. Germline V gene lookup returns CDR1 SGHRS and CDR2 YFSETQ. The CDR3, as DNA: TGCGCCAGCAGCTACCGGGACACCAGCTCCTACAATGAGCAGTTCTTC. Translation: CASSYRDTSSYNEQFF.

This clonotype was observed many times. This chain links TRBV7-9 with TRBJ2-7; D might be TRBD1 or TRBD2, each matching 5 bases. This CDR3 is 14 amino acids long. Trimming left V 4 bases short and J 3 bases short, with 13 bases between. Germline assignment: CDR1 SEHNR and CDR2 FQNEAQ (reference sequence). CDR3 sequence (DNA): TGTGCCAGCAGCTCCGGGACGCAATACTACGAGCAGTACTTC. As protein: CASSSGTQYYEQYF.

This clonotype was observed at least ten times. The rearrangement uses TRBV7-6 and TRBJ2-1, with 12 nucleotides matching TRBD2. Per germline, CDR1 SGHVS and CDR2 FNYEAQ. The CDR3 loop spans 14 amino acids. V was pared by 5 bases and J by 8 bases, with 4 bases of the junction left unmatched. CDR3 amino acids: CASSPLAGGHEQFF. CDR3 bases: TGTGCCAGCAGCCCACTAGCGGGAGGACATGAGCAGTTCTTC.

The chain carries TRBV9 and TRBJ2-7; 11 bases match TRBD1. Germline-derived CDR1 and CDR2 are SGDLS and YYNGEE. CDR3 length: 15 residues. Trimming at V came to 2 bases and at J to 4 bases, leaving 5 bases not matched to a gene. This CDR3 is CASSVGQGALYEQYF. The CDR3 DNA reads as TGTGCCAGCAGCGTCGGACAGGGGGCTTTGTACGAGCAGTACTTC.

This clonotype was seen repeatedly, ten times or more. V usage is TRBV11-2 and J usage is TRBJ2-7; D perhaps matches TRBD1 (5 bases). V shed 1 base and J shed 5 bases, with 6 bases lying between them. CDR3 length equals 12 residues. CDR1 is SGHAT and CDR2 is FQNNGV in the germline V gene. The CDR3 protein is CASSLVGDEQYF. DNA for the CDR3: TGTGCCAGCAGCTTAGTAGGGGACGAGCAGTACTTC.

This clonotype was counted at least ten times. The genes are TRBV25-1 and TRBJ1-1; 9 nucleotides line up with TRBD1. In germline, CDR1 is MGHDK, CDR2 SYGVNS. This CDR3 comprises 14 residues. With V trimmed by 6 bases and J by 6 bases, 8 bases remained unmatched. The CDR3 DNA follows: TGTGCCAGCAGATCCGGGACAGGGAGCTCTGAAGCTTTCTTT. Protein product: CASRSGTGSSEAFF.

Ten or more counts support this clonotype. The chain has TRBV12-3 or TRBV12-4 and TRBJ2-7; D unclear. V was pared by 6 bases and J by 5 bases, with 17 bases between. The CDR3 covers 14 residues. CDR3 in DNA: TGTGCCAGCAGCCGTTATCGATCTGAAGACGAGCAGTACTTC. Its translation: CASSRYRSEDEQYF.

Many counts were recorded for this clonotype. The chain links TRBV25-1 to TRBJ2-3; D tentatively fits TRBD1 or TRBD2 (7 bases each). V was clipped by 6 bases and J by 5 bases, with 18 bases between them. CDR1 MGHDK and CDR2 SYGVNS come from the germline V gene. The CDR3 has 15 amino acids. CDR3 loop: CASSPGQGGIDTQYF. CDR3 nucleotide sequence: TGTGCCAGCAGCCCCGGGCAGGGGGGGATAGATACGCAGTATTTT.

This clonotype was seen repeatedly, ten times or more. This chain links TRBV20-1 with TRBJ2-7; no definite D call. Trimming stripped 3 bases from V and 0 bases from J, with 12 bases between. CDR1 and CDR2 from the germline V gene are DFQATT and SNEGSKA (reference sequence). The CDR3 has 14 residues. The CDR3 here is CSASTTGRSYEQYF. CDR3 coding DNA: TGCAGTGCTAGTACAACGGGCCGCTCCTACGAGCAGTACTTC.

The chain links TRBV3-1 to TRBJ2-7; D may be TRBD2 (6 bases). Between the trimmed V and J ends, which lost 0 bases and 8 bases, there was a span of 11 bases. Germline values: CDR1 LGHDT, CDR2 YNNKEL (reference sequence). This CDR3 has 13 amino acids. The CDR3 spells CASSQDLAQQQYF. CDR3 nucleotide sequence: TGTGCCAGCAGCCAAGATCTAGCGCAGCAGCAGTACTTC.

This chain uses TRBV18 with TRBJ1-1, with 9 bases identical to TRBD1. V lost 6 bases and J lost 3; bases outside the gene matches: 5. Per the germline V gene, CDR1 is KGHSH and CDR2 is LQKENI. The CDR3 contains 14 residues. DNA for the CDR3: TGTGCCAGCTCGGGGGGACAGGGACACACTGAAGCTTTCTTT. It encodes CASSGGQGHTEAFF.

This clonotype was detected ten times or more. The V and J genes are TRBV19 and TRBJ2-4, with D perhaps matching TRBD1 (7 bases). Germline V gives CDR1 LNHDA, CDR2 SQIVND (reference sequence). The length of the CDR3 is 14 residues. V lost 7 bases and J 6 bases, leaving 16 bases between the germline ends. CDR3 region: CASNLGGGGNIQYF. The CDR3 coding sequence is TGTGCCAGTAATCTAGGAGGGGGCGGAAACATTCAGTACTTC.

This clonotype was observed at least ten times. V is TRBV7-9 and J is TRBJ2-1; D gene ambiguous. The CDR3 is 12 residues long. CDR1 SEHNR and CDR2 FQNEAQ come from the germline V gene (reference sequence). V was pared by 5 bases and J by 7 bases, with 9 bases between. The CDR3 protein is CASSGDGNEQFF. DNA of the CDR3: TGTGCCAGCAGCGGAGATGGTAATGAGCAGTTCTTC. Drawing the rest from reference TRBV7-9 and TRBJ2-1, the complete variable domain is DTGVSQNPRHKITKRGQNVTFRCDPISEHNRLYWYRQTLGQGPEFLTYFQNEAQLEKSRLLSDRFSAERPKGSFSTLEIQRTEQGDSAMYLCASSGDGNEQFFGPGTRLTVL.

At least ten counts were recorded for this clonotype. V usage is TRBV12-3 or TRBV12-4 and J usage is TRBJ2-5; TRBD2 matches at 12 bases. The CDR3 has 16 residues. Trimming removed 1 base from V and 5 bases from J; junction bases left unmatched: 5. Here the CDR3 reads CASSLDGTSGHETQYF. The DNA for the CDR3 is TGTGCCAGCAGTTTAGATGGGACTAGCGGGCACGAGACCCAGTACTTC.

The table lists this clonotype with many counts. The CDR3 nucleotides read TGCGCCAGCAGTGAGCGAAGGGGAACAGATACGCAGTATTTT. This sequence encodes CASSERRGTDTQYF. The J gene is TRBJ2-3, the V gene TRBV10-1, with D tentatively TRBD1 (5 bases). The V gene lost 2 bases and the J gene lost 3 bases, with 9 bases spanning the gap. The CDR3 has 14 amino acids. The germline V gene has CDR1 WNHNN and CDR2 SYGVQD (reference sequence).

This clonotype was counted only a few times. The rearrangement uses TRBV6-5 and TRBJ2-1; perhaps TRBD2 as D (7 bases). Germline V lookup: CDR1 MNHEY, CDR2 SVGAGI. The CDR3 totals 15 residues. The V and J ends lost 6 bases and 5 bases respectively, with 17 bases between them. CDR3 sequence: CASSPRGRGNNEQFF. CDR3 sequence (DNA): TGTGCCAGCAGCCCTAGGGGGAGGGGAAACAATGAGCAGTTCTTC.

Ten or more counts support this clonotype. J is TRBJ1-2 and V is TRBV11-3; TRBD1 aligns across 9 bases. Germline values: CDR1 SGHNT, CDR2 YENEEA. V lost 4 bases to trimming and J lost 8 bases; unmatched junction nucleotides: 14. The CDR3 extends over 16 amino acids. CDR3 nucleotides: TGTGCCAGCAGCTCCGGGGACAGGGATAGGCCGTGGGGCTACACCTTC. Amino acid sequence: CASSSGDRDRPWGYTF.

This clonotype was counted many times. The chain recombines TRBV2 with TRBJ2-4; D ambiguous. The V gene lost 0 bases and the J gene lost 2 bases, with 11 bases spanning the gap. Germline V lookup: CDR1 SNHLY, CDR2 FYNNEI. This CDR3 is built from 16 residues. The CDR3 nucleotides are TGTGCCAGCAGTGAAGCGACCGGAGCATCCAAAAACATTCAGTACTTC. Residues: CASSEATGASKNIQYF.

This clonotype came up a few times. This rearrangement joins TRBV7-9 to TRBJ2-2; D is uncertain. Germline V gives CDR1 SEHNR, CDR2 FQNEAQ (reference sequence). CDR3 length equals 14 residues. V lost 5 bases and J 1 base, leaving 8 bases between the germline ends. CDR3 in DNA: TGTGCCAGCAGCCTGGTTGAGAACACCGGGGAGCTGTTTTTT. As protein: CASSLVENTGELFF.

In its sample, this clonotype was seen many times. The CDR3 sequence is CASSSAMGTRTEQYF. The CDR3 DNA follows: TGTGCCAGCAGCTCCGCCATGGGGACTCGGACTGAGCAGTACTTC. The chain uses TRBV11-2 and TRBJ2-7; D is perhaps TRBD2 (6 bases). The germline gives CDR1 SGHAT, CDR2 FQNNGV. V was trimmed by 4 bases and J by 7 bases, leaving 20 bases between them. The CDR3 has 15 amino acids.

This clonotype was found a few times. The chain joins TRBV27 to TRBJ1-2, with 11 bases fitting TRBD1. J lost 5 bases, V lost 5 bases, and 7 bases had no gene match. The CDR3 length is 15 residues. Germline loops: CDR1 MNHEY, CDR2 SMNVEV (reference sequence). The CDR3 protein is CASSTTGTGGYGYTF. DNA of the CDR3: TGTGCCAGCAGTACAACCGGGACAGGGGGATATGGCTACACCTTC.

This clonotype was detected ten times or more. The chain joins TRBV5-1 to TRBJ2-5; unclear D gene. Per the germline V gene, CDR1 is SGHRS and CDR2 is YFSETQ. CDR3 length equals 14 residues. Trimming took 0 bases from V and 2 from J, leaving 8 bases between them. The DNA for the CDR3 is TGCGCCAGCAGCTTGGGGCAGATACAAGAGACCCAGTACTTC. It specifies CASSLGQIQETQYF.

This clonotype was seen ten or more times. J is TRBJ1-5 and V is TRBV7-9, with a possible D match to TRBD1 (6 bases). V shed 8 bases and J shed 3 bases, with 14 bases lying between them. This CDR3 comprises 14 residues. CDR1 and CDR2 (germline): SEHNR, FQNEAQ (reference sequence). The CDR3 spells CASGWDNANQPQHF. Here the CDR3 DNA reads TGTGCCAGCGGATGGGACAACGCCAATCAGCCCCAGCATTTT.